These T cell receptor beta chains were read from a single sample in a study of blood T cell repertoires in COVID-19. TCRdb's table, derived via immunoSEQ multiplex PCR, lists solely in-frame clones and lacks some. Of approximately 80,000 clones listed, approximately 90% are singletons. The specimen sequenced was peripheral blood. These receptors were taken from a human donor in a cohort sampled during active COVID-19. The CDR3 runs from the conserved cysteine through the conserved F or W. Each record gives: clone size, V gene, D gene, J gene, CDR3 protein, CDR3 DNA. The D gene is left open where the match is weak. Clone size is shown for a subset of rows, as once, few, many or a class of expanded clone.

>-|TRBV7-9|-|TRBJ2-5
CASTIPQGLRGETQYF
TGTGCCAGCACCATACCACAGGGTCTCAGGGGAGAGACCCAGTACTTC
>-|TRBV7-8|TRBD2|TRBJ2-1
CASSSVAGGLIHEQFF
TGTGCCAGCAGCTCCGTAGCGGGAGGGCTTATACATGAGCAGTTCTTC
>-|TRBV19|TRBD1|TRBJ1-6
CASSIGDRGSPLHF
TGTGCCAGTAGTATAGGTGACAGGGGCTCACCCCTCCACTTT
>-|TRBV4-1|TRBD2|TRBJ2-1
CASTTGGLAGVGQFF
TGCGCCAGCACCACGGGCGGACTAGCGGGAGTAGGGCAGTTCTTC
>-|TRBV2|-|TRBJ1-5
CASREDPYSNQPQHF
TGTGCCAGCAGGGAGGACCCTTATAGCAATCAGCCCCAGCATTTT
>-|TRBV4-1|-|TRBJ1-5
CASSQEAGGQNQPQHF
TGCGCCAGCAGCCAAGAAGCGGGAGGGCAGAATCAGCCCCAGCATTTT
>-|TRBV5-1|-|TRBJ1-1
CASSLGQATEAFF
TGCGCCAGCAGCTTGGGACAGGCGACTGAAGCTTTCTTT
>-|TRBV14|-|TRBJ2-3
CASSLSKDTQYF
TGTGCCAGCAGCCTAAGCAAAGATACGCAGTATTTT
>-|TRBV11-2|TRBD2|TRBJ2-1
CASSSLAGGVDEQFF
TGTGCCAGCAGCTCCCTAGCGGGGGGGGTCGATGAGCAGTTCTTC
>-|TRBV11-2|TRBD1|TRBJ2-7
CASSSQGSHTYEQYF
TGTGCCAGCAGCTCACAGGGGTCCCATACCTACGAGCAGTACTTC
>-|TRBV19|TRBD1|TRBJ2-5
CASSPSTGRETQYF
TGTGCCAGTAGCCCTTCGACAGGGCGAGAGACCCAGTACTTC
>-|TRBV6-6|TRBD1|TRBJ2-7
CASTDRDYEQYF
TGTGCCAGCACTGACAGGGACTACGAGCAGTACTTC
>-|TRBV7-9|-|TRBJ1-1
CASSPPWGRWTEAFF
TGTGCCAGCAGCCCTCCATGGGGCAGGTGGACTGAAGCTTTCTTT
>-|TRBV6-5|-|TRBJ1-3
CASTYSLGGNTIYF
TGTGCCAGCACCTACTCCCTAGGCGGAAACACCATATATTTT
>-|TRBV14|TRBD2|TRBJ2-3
CASSLAGTDTQYF
TGTGCCAGCAGTCTAGCGGGGACCGATACGCAGTATTTT
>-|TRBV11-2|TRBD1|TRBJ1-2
CASSLSFGQGAPGYGYTF
TGTGCCAGCAGCTTATCTTTTGGACAGGGGGCGCCTGGCTATGGCTACACCTTC
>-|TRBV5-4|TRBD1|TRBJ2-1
CASSTQGQVYNEQFF
TGTGCCAGCAGCACGCAGGGACAGGTTTACAATGAGCAGTTCTTC
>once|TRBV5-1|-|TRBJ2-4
CASSLGSGENIQYF
TGCGCCAGCAGCTTAGGTTCAGGGGAAAACATTCAGTACTTC
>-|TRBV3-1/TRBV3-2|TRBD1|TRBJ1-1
CASSHLTGVIPSPGGEAFF
TGTGCCAGCAGCCATTTGACAGGGGTAATACCAAGTCCGGGCGGTGAAGCTTTCTTT
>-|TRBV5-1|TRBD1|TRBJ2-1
CASSPGQGLGNEQFF
TGCGCCAGCAGCCCCGGACAGGGCCTTGGAAATGAGCAGTTCTTC
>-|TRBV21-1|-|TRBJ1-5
CASSSLRPLAGNQPQHF
TGTGCCAGCAGCAGTCTTAGGCCCCTAGCAGGAAATCAGCCCCAGCATTTT
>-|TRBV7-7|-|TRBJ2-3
CASSSPLMERSADTQYF
TGTGCCAGCAGCTCCCCTCTGATGGAGAGAAGCGCAGATACGCAGTATTTT
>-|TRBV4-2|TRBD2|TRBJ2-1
CASSQGTSGRYNEQFF
TGTGCCAGCAGCCAAGGGACTAGCGGCAGATACAATGAGCAGTTCTTC
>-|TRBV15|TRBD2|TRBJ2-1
CATSRGWGGAYNEQFF
TGTGCCACCAGCAGAGGGTGGGGAGGGGCCTACAATGAGCAGTTCTTC
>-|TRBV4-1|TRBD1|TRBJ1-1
CASSNRQGLITEAFF
TGCGCCAGCAGCAACCGACAGGGTCTGATCACTGAAGCTTTCTTT
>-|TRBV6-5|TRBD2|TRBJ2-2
CASRYGRANTGELFF
TGTGCCAGCAGGTACGGGAGGGCGAACACCGGGGAGCTGTTTTTT
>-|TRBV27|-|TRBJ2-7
CASSTTAGSYEQYF
TGTGCCAGCAGTACTACTGCCGGCTCCTACGAGCAGTACTTC
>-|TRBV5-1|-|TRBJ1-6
CASSLSDRGISPLHF
TGCGCCAGCAGCTTGAGTGACCGGGGGATTTCACCCCTCCACTTT
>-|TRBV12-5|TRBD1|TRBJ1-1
CASGLVLGTGNTEAFF
TGTGCTAGTGGTTTGGTACTCGGGACAGGAAACACTGAAGCTTTCTTT
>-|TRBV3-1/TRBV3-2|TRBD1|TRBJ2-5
CASSQAGTGFIFLQETQYF
TGTGCCAGCAGCCAAGCAGGGACAGGGTTTATTTTTCTTCAAGAGACCCAGTACTTC
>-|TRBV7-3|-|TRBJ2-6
CASSLGQLSGANVLTF
TGTGCCAGCAGCTTAGGGCAGCTCTCTGGGGCCAACGTCCTGACTTTC
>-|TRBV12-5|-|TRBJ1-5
CASALQGNQPQHF
TGTGCTAGTGCCCTGCAGGGGAATCAGCCCCAGCATTTT
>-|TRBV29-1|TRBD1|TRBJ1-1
CSVAETGRFTEAFF
TGCAGCGTTGCCGAGACAGGGCGTTTTACTGAAGCTTTCTTT
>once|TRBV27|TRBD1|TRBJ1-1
CASSLLRQGSHTEAFF
TGTGCCAGCAGTTTATTACGACAGGGGTCACACACTGAAGCTTTCTTT
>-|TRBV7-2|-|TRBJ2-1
CASSLRRNLGNEQFF
TGTGCCAGCAGCTTAAGACGGAACCTAGGCAATGAGCAGTTCTTC
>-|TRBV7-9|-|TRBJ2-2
CASSWLSSRGNTGELFF
TGTGCCAGCAGCTGGCTTTCGAGTCGGGGAAACACCGGGGAGCTGTTTTTT
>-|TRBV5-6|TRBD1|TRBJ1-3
CASSPGTGSGNTIYF
TGTGCCAGCAGCCCCGGGACAGGGTCTGGAAACACCATATATTTT
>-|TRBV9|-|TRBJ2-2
CASRGDLFTGELFF
TGTGCCAGCCGGGGTGACTTATTTACCGGGGAGCTGTTTTTT
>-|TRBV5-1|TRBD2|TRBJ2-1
CASSPGLAEQFF
TGCGCCAGCAGCCCGGGACTAGCGGAGCAGTTCTTC
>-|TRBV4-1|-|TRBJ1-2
CASSQASGGGRYGYTF
TGCGCCAGCAGCCAAGCGTCGGGGGGGGGCCGCTATGGCTACACCTTC
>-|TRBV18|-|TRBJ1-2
CASSRTGSQYGYTF
TGTGCCAGCTCCCGAACAGGGTCCCAATATGGCTACACCTTC
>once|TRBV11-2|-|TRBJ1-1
CASSLFLGGTEAFF
TGTGCCAGCAGCTTATTTTTGGGAGGAACTGAAGCTTTCTTT
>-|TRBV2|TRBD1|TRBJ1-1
CASSPQGVSTEAFF
TGTGCCAGCAGTCCGCAGGGGGTTAGCACTGAAGCTTTCTTT
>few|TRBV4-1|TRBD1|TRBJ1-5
CASSQGQGAGQPQHF
TGCGCCAGCAGCCAAGGACAGGGGGCGGGTCAGCCCCAGCATTTT
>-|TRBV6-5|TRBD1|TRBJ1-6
CASTTGGETSPLHF
TGTGCCAGCACTACAGGGGGTGAGACTTCACCCCTCCACTTT
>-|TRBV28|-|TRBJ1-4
CASSPLPRTTNEKLFF
TGTGCCAGCAGTCCACTTCCCAGGACAACTAATGAAAAACTGTTTTTT
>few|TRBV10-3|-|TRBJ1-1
CAIRREAANTEAFF
TGTGCCATCAGAAGGGAGGCAGCCAACACTGAAGCTTTCTTT
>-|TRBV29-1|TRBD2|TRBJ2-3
CSVVTSGTNTQYF
TGCAGCGTTGTGACTAGCGGGACGAATACGCAGTATTTT
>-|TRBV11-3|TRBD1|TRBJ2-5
CASSSRTGGGETQYF
TGTGCCAGCAGCTCCCGGACAGGGGGCGGGGAGACCCAGTACTTC
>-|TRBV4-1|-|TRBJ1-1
CASSRELTTGTAAFF
TGCGCCAGCAGCCGAGAACTGACGACAGGCACGGCAGCTTTCTTT
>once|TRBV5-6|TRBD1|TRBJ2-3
CASSLSARGLADTQYF
TGTGCCAGCAGCTTGTCGGCCAGGGGGCTAGCAGATACGCAGTATTTT
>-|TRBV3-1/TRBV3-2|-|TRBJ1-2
CASSLVRGDGYTF
TGTGCCAGCAGCCTTGTTCGGGGGGATGGCTACACCTTC
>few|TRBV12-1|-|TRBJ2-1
CASSFKKMGLERRKESYNEQFF
TGTGCCAGCAGCTTTAAGAAGATGGGACTAGAAAGAAGAAAGGAATCCTACAATGAGCAGTTCTTC
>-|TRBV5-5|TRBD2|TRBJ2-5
CASSRTSGGQETQYF
TGTGCCAGCAGCCGGACTAGCGGGGGTCAAGAGACCCAGTACTTC
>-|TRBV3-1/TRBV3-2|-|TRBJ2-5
CASSQDYGRQETQYF
TGTGCCAGCAGCCAAGATTATGGGAGGCAAGAGACCCAGTACTTC
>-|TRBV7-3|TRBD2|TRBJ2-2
CASSLGLAGGKELFF
TGTGCCAGCAGCTTAGGACTAGCGGGGGGGAAGGAGCTGTTTTTT
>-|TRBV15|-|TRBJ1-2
CATSRAGGSGYTF
TGTGCCACCAGCAGAGCGGGGGGCAGCGGCTACACCTTC
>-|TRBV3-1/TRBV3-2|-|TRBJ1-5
CASSQGRGSQPQHF
TGTGCCAGCAGCCAAGGACGTGGGAGTCAGCCCCAGCATTTT
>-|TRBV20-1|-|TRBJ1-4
CSASFRAHEKLFF
TGCAGTGCTAGTTTCAGGGCCCATGAAAAACTGTTTTTT
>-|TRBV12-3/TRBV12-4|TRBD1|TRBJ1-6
CASNRGDNSPLHF
TGTGCCAGCAACAGGGGAGATAATTCACCCCTCCACTTT